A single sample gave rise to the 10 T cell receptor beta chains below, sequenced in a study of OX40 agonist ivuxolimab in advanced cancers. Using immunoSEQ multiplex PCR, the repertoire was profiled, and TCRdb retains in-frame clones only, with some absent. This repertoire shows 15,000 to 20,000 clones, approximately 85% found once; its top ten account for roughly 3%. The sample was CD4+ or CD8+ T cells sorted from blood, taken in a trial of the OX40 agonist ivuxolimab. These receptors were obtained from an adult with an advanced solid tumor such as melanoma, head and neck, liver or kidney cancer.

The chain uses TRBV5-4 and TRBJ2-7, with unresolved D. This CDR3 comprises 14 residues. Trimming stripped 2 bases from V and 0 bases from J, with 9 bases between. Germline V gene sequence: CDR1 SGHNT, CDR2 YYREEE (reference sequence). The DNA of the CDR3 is TGTGCCAGCAGCTTAACAGACCGCTCCTACGAGCAGTACTTC. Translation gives CASSLTDRSYEQYF.

CDR3 protein: CASRIDRGGNTIYF. CDR3 coding DNA: TGTGCCAGCCGAATTGACAGGGGTGGAAACACCATATATTTT. The V gene is TRBV6-1, the J gene TRBJ1-3, with 8 bases aligning to TRBD1. This CDR3 is built from 14 residues. The V gene's germline CDR1 is MNHNS and CDR2 SASEGT. With 8 bases clipped from V and 3 bases from J, the junction kept 6 bases outside the gene matches.

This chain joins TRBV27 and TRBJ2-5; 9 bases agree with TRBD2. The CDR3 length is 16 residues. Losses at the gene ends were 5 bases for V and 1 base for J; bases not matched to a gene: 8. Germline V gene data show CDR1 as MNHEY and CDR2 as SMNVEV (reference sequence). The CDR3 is CASSTLAGASQETQYF. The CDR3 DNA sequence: TGTGCCAGCAGTACCTTAGCGGGAGCGAGCCAAGAGACCCAGTACTTC.

For the CDR3, the DNA is TGTGCCAGTAGTATTCAGGCGACACACTCTGGGGCCAACGTCCTGACTTTC. Translated, it gives CASSIQATHSGANVLTF. The chain is built from TRBV19 and TRBJ2-6; D is uncertain. The CDR3 sequence is 17 residues long. Germline CDR1 is LNHDA and CDR2 is SQIVND (reference sequence). The ends were cut back, 3 bases at V and 0 bases at J, with 12 bases in the middle.

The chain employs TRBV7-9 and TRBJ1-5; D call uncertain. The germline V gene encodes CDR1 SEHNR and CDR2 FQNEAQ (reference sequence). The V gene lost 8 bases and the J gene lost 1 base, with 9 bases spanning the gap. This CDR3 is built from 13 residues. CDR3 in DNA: TGTGCCAGCCAAAGAGGGAGCAATCAGCCCCAGCATTTT. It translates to CASQRGSNQPQHF. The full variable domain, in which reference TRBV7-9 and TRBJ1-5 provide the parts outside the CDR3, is DTGVSQNPRHKITKRGQNVTFRCDPISEHNRLYWYRQTLGQGPEFLTYFQNEAQLEKSRLLSDRFSAERPKGSFSTLEIQRTEQGDSAMYLCASQRGSNQPQHFGDGTRLSIL.

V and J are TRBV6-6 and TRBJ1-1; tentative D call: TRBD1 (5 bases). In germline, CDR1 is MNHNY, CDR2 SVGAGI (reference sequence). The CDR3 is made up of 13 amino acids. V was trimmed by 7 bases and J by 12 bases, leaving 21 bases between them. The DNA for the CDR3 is TGTGCCAGCACCGTCCGCGGGGACTCCAAAACTTTCTTT. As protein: CASTVRGDSKTFF.

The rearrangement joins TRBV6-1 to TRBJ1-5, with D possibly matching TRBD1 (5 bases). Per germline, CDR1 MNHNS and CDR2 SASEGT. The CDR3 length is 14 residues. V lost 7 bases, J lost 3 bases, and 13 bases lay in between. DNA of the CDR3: TGTGCCAGCAATCCGTCGGGGGTCAATCAGCCCCAGCATTTT. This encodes CASNPSGVNQPQHF.

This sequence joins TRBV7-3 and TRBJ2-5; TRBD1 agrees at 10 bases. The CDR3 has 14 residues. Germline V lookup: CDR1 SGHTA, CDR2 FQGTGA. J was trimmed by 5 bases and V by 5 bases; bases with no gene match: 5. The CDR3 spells CASSKDRGHETQYF. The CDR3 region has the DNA TGTGCCAGCAGCAAAGACAGGGGGCACGAGACCCAGTACTTC.

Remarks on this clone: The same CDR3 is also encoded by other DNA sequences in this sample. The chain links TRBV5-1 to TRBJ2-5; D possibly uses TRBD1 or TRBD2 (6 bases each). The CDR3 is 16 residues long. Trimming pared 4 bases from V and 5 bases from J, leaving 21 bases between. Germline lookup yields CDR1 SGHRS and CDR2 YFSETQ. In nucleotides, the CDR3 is TGCGCCAGCAGCGCGGGTGGCGCGGGAAGGGGGGAGACCCAGTACTTC. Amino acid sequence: CASSAGGAGRGETQYF. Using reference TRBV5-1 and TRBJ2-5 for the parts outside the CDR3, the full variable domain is KAGVTQTPRYLIKTRGQQVTLSCSPISGHRSVSWYQQTPGQGLQFLFEYFSETQRNKGNFPGRFSGRQFSNSRSEMNVSTLELGDSALYLCASSAGGAGRGETQYFGPGTRLLVL.

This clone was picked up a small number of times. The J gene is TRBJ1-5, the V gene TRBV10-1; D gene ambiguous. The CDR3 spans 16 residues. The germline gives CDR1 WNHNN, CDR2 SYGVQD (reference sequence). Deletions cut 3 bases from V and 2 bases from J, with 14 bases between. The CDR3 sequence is CASSERAGECNQPQHF. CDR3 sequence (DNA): TGCGCCAGCAGTGAAAGGGCAGGCGAATGCAATCAGCCCCAGCATTTT.